These 16 T cell receptor beta chains share one sample of origin, sequenced in a study of shared clonotypes between healthy human individuals. Assay used: immunoSEQ multiplex PCR; TCRdb lists only in-frame clones, some missing. The data show over 1.5 million clones, about 98% seen once. Sequenced sample: naive CD4+ T cells sorted from blood. Subset of the sample: CD45RA+ positively selected. These receptors were taken from a man younger than 45 in good health.

The rearrangement links TRBV6-1 to TRBJ2-7, with D perhaps TRBD1 or TRBD2 (5 bases each). Germline V lookup: CDR1 MNHNS, CDR2 SASEGT. The CDR3 has 15 amino acids. Trimming took 7 bases from V and 3 from J, leaving 19 bases between them. DNA for the CDR3: TGTGCCAGCAAAGTAAGGGACCGAAGCATCTACGAGCAGTACTTC. Translating gives CASKVRDRSIYEQYF.

The chain links TRBV14 to TRBJ2-6; the D gene is possibly TRBD1 (6 bases). V was shortened by 1 base and J by 0 bases, with 13 bases between the two germline ends. CDR3 length: 18 amino acids. Germline-derived CDR1 and CDR2 are SGHDN and FVKESK. The CDR3 is CASSQVQGLGSGANVLTF. DNA for the CDR3: TGTGCCAGCAGCCAAGTACAGGGCTTGGGCTCTGGGGCCAACGTCCTGACTTTC. Full variable domain (rest looked up from reference TRBV14 and TRBJ2-6): EAGVTQFPSHSVIEKGQTVTLRCDPISGHDNLYWYRRVMGKEIKFLLHFVKESKQDESGMPNNRFLAERTGGTYSTLKVQPAELEDSGVYFCASSQVQGLGSGANVLTFGAGSRLTVL.

J is TRBJ2-5 and V is TRBV25-1; unclear D gene. CDR3 size: 16 residues. Deletions cut 4 bases from V and 1 base from J, with 16 bases between. Germline CDR1 reads MGHDK; CDR2 reads SYGVNS. The chain's CDR3 is CASSGIWGFSQETQYF. CDR3 coding DNA: TGTGCCAGCAGTGGTATTTGGGGTTTCAGCCAAGAGACCCAGTACTTC.

The chain joins TRBV28 to TRBJ1-5; 7 nucleotides match TRBD1. The CDR3 has 14 residues. Germline V gene data show CDR1 as MDHEN and CDR2 as SYDVKM. V trimming: 9 bases; J trimming: 2 bases; junction bases outside the gene matches: 7. CDR3 nucleotide sequence: TGTGCCAGTAAAGGGACAGCCCGCAATCAGCCCCAGCATTTT. It specifies CASKGTARNQPQHF.

Written as DNA, the CDR3 is TGCAGCGTTGAAGCTGAACTTGGACTAGCCCTAGCAGATACGCAGTATTTT. Protein sequence: CSVEAELGLALADTQYF. The chain has TRBV29-1 and TRBJ2-3; 8 positions agree with TRBD2. Germline CDR1 SQVTM, CDR2 ANQGSEA. V was clipped by 1 base and J by 4 bases; unmatched bases: 13. CDR3 length equals 17 residues.

This clone has just one count. The rearrangement links TRBV27 to TRBJ2-7; D unclear. The V and J ends lost 6 bases and 0 bases respectively, with 9 bases between them. Germline lookup yields CDR1 MNHEY and CDR2 SMNVEV (reference sequence). The CDR3 is made up of 13 amino acids. CDR3 in amino acids: CASRRQASYEQYF. The CDR3 DNA is TGTGCCAGCAGAAGACAAGCCTCCTACGAGCAGTACTTC.

This clone was detected once. Different DNA sequences within this sample yield the same CDR3. The gene calls are TRBV5-1 and TRBJ2-2; D possibly corresponds to TRBD1 (5 bases). Germline lookup yields CDR1 SGHRS and CDR2 YFSETQ. The CDR3 totals 14 residues. The ends were cut back, 4 bases at V and 2 bases at J, with 9 bases in the middle. For the CDR3, the DNA is TGCGCCAGCAGCCTGACAGTAAACACCGGGGAGCTGTTTTTT. Amino acid sequence: CASSLTVNTGELFF.

CDR3 region: CASSFGQGNYGYTF. The CDR3 DNA is TGTGCCAGCAGTTTCGGACAGGGGAACTATGGCTACACCTTC. This chain links TRBV27 with TRBJ1-2; 9 bases are shared with TRBD1. The V and J ends lost 3 bases and 2 bases, in that order; junction bases with no gene match: 1. This CDR3 contains 14 residues. The germline gives CDR1 MNHEY, CDR2 SMNVEV (reference sequence).

This clone was picked up one time. The genes are TRBV28 and TRBJ2-6, with D perhaps TRBD2 (5 bases). Deletions cut 6 bases from V and 1 base from J, with 7 bases between. The CDR3 sequence is 14 residues long. Germline V gene lookup returns CDR1 MDHEN and CDR2 SYDVKM. In DNA, the CDR3 is TGTGCCAGCAGGAGGGTATCTGGGGCCAACGTCCTGACTTTC. Its protein is CASRRVSGANVLTF.

The rearrangement uses TRBV6-5 and TRBJ1-5; D gene ambiguous. The germline gives CDR1 MNHEY, CDR2 SVGAGI. Trimming took 2 bases from V and 6 from J, leaving 14 bases between them. The CDR3 contains 15 residues. The DNA for the CDR3 is TGTGCCAGCAGTTACAATAGAGGGTCCGGTCAGCCCCAGCATTTT. This sequence encodes CASSYNRGSGQPQHF.

As regards this clone: This sample also contains other DNA sequences that code for the same CDR3. The chain couples TRBV5-1 to TRBJ2-2, with no clear D. The CDR3 covers 13 residues. Deletions cut 0 bases from V and 4 bases from J, with 4 bases between. Germline V gene lookup returns CDR1 SGHRS and CDR2 YFSETQ. The CDR3 loop reads CASSLEGTGELFF. The CDR3 DNA is TGCGCCAGCAGCTTGGAGGGCACCGGGGAGCTGTTTTTT.

V and J are TRBV5-6 and TRBJ2-7, with a possible D match to TRBD2 (6 bases). Between the trimmed V and J ends, which lost 3 bases and 7 bases, there was a span of 20 bases. This CDR3 is built from 15 residues. Germline V lookup: CDR1 SGHDT, CDR2 YYEEEE. CDR3 sequence (DNA): TGTGCCAGCAGCTCTTGGAGGGACGACCGCTCGGAGCAGTACTTC. Protein product: CASSSWRDDRSEQYF.

V and J are TRBV5-1 and TRBJ2-3, with D possibly matching TRBD1 (6 bases). CDR3 length equals 17 residues. The germline V and J ends were trimmed by 4 bases and 5 bases, with 23 bases remaining between them. Looked up from germline, CDR1 is SGHRS and CDR2 is YFSETQ. CDR3 DNA: TGCGCCAGCAGCGCCCCCCGGACCGCGGAGACAGGAGATACGCAGTATTTT. Protein product: CASSAPRTAETGDTQYF.

The rearrangement links TRBV7-9 to TRBJ2-7, with TRBD2 matching 10 bases. The CDR3 runs 15 residues. V shed 5 bases and J 6 bases; nucleotides not matched to a gene: 10. Germline CDR1 reads SEHNR; CDR2 reads FQNEAQ (reference sequence). The CDR3 coding sequence is TGTGCCAGCAGCCCCAGCGGGAGGGCCCCTAGCGAGCAGTACTTC. This translates into CASSPSGRAPSEQYF. Combining the CDR3 with reference TRBV7-9 and TRBJ2-7 gives the whole variable domain DTGVSQNPRHKITKRGQNVTFRCDPISEHNRLYWYRQTLGQGPEFLTYFQNEAQLEKSRLLSDRFSAERPKGSFSTLEIQRTEQGDSAMYLCASSPSGRAPSEQYFGPGTRLTVT.

J is TRBJ2-3 and V is TRBV7-9; tentatively, D is TRBD1 or TRBD2 (6 bases each). The CDR3 sequence is 14 residues long. Trimming took off 2 bases at V and 4 bases at J, with 10 bases between the two ends. CDR1 is SEHNR, CDR2 FQNEAQ, per germline (reference sequence). DNA for the CDR3: TGTGCCAGCAGCTTAACGGGGGCGGCAGATACGCAGTATTTT. The encoded protein is CASSLTGAADTQYF.

About this clone itself: The same CDR3 also results from other DNA sequences found in this sample. The V and J genes are TRBV5-1 and TRBJ1-3; D perhaps matches TRBD1 (5 bases). Germline-derived CDR1 and CDR2 are SGHRS and YFSETQ. The V end lost 5 bases, the J end lost 1 base, and 7 bases lay between the germline ends. The CDR3 totals 13 residues. This CDR3 reads CASSGGSGNTIYF. DNA for the CDR3: TGCGCCAGCAGTGGGGGGTCTGGAAACACCATATATTTT. The whole variable domain, remainder taken from reference TRBV5-1 and TRBJ1-3, is KAGVTQTPRYLIKTRGQQVTLSCSPISGHRSVSWYQQTPGQGLQFLFEYFSETQRNKGNFPGRFSGRQFSNSRSEMNVSTLELGDSALYLCASSGGSGNTIYFGEGSWLTVV.